This T cell receptor beta chain came from a study of blood T cell repertoires in COVID-19 (TCRdb year 2020). Concerning the study at large: Samples from collaborators originated in the United States, Italy and Spain and spanned both the acute and convalescent phases of COVID-19. Samples were obtained from the ongoing ImmuneRACE study (first 160 participants) and from about 1,300 subjects provided by 6 global collaborators. Where available, HLA class I and class II types were obtained from metadata supplied by the sample provider rather than from assay-based typing. The repertoires were released in a freely available public database meant as a resource for research on the immune response to SARS-CoV-2. A de-identified subject ID, COVID-19 status, age in years and sex were almost always included in the sample metadata. The material from the prospective study consisted of cDNA or gDNA derived from T cells, B-cell-depleted T cells, or PBMCs. Deeply sampled blood TCRbeta repertoires from subjects exposed to, actively infected with, or recovered from COVID-19 were included in the dataset. General findings and caveats noted by the study authors: How much clinical and demographic metadata was included differed by source and by participant, and the metadata was provided uncurated.

The germline V gene (reference sequence) sets CDR1 to LNHDA and CDR2 to SQIVND. V is reduced by 10 bases and J by 8 bases, leaving a spacing of 15 bases between them. The CDR3 runs 13 amino acids, cysteine and phenylalanine included. Just CDR3 DNA is preserved here, 39 bases in frame from base 1. Comments on this clone: The clone's antigen remains unknown. Per-nucleotide qualities are absent, and no much larger clonotype sits a single base away.

Whole blood was collected in K2EDTA tubes by collaborating institutions according to the institutions' own protocols. Collaborator samples were shipped for TCRbeta analysis as frozen whole blood, isolated PBMCs, or DNA extracted from either sample type. TCRbeta CDR3 regions were amplified from genomic DNA using the immunoSEQ Assay, a bias-controlled multiplex PCR. Processing in the source paper ran as follows. Within the assay, amplification of reference gene primers was used to estimate how many nucleated cells each sample contained. Sequence reads were collapsed and filtered to measure the absolute abundance of every unique TCRbeta CDR3 rearrangement. For each sample, productive Simpson clonality was calculated as the square root of Simpson's diversity index across productive rearrangements. As stored in TCRdb, this immuneACCESS dataset retains in-frame rearrangements with V and J assigned. A fraction of the clones does not appear; measured against another copy, unresolved V genes explain less than half of the discrepancy, and the remainder lacks a known reason. V, J and clone size are taken as reported in that table, and D and trimming were inferred from the DNA itself. Within this sample are 150,000 to 200,000 clones, with around 82% of them counted one time only. The ten largest clones represent approximately 9.4% of the sample.

This receptor was taken from a woman older than 75 with acute or convalescent COVID-19. Sequenced input: peripheral blood. This chain joins TRBV19 to TRBJ1-6; the D gene is possibly TRBD1, with 6 bases matching. The sequenced DNA is TGTGCCACCCGGGACACCCGATATTCACCCCTCCACTTT. This is translated as CATRDTRYSPLHF.